What follows are 16 T cell receptor beta chains derived from one specimen sequenced in a study of yellow fever vaccine responses in identical twins. One entry per CDR3 protein results from TCRdb running MiXCR on the RT-PCR reads. The sample has more than 1,200 distinct CDR3 sequences; roughly nine tenths are singletons. This specimen was T cells from blood (PBMCs), unsorted or a sorted subset (not recorded which), taken before or after yellow fever vaccination (not recorded which). The receptors were sampled from a young woman who received the yellow fever vaccine.

The chain has TRBV4-1 and TRBJ1-5; no clear D gene. The CDR3 consists of 14 residues. The germline gives CDR1 MGHRA, CDR2 YSYEKL. The ends were cut back, 6 bases at V and 4 bases at J, with 13 bases in the middle. CDR3 loop: CASSLAAVNQPQHF. The CDR3, as DNA: TGCGCCAGCAGTCTGGCGGCAGTTAATCAGCCCCAGCATTTT.

The chain recombines TRBV11-1 with TRBJ2-1; D remains unclear. The CDR3 length is 13 residues. Trimming pared 6 bases from V and 2 bases from J, leaving 8 bases between. Germline values: CDR1 SGHAT, CDR2 FQDESV (reference sequence). CDR3 sequence: CASSSLPYNEQFF. The DNA for the CDR3 is TGTGCCAGCAGTTCTCTCCCCTACAATGAGCAGTTCTTC.

Here the CDR3 DNA reads TGCGCCAGCAGCTTGTTGACTAACACCGGGGAGCTGTTTTTT. It translates to CASSLLTNTGELFF. The chain recombines TRBV5-1 with TRBJ2-2; D gene ambiguous. Deletions cut 1 base from V and 2 bases from J, with 6 bases between. The CDR3 covers 14 residues. Germline V CDR1 and CDR2: SGHRS, YFSETQ.

This rearrangement joins TRBV5-5 to TRBJ1-4, with D perhaps TRBD1 (5 bases). The CDR3 consists of 14 residues. V lost 6 bases and J lost 8, with 17 bases in between. Germline V lookup: CDR1 SGHKS, CDR2 YYEKEE (reference sequence). The CDR3 here is CASNHGTGGEKLFF. CDR3 nucleotides: TGTGCCAGCAACCATGGGACGGGAGGGGAAAAACTGTTTTTT. Combining the CDR3 with reference TRBV5-5 and TRBJ1-4 gives the whole variable domain DAGVTQSPTHLIKTRGQQVTLRCSPISGHKSVSWYQQVLGQGPQFIFQYYEKEERGRGNFPDRFSARQFPNYSSELNVNALLLGDSALYLCASNHGTGGEKLFFGSGTQLSVL.

V is TRBV30 and J is TRBJ1-5; the D gene is possibly TRBD1 (5 bases). The germline V gene has CDR1 GTSNPN and CDR2 SVGIG (reference sequence). CDR3 length: 13 amino acids. V lost 8 bases, J lost 6 bases, and 17 bases lay in between. For the CDR3, the DNA is TGTGCCGGGGGAGGCGGGTTGGGTCAGCCCCAGCATTTT. Protein sequence: CAGGGGLGQPQHF.

The chain combines TRBV30 with TRBJ1-1; possibly TRBD1 for D (6 bases). The CDR3 runs 16 residues. The germline V gene encodes CDR1 GTSNPN and CDR2 SVGIG (reference sequence). The ends were cut back, 0 bases at V and 4 bases at J, with 18 bases in the middle. CDR3 in DNA: TGTGCCTGGAGTGTGGGGGCTGCAGGTGGGGTCACTGAAGCTTTCTTT. Residues: CAWSVGAAGGVTEAFF.

As for this clonotype: The junction differs from germline at one of its ends, possibly a read error. The genes are TRBV24-1 and TRBJ2-3, with a tentative D call TRBD2 (6 bases). The CDR3 length is 14 residues. Germline CDR1 is KGHDR and CDR2 is SFDVKD. Here the CDR3 DNA reads TGTGCCTCCAGTTCGGGGGAAGGGACAGATACGCAGTATTTT. Translated, it gives CASSSGEGTDTQYF.

This clonotype showed up just once. The rearrangement joins TRBV15 to TRBJ1-1, with D uncertain. The CDR3 is made up of 13 amino acids. Between the trimmed V and J ends, which lost 1 base and 5 bases, there was a span of 8 bases. Looked up from germline, CDR1 is LNHNV and CDR2 is YYDKDF (reference sequence). The chain's CDR3 is CATSRGLATEAFF. The CDR3 DNA follows: TGTGCCACCAGCAGAGGTCTGGCGACTGAAGCTTTCTTT.

J is TRBJ1-1 and V is TRBV4-1; weak D call: TRBD1 (5 bases). Trimming pared 4 bases from V and 1 base from J, leaving 10 bases between. There are 14 residues in the CDR3. Looked up from germline, CDR1 is MGHRA and CDR2 is YSYEKL. DNA of the CDR3: TGCGCCAGCAGCCCCGGTGGGGGGAACACTGAAGCTTTCTTT. Translating it yields CASSPGGGNTEAFF.

The rearrangement links TRBV7-3 to TRBJ2-1; the D is unclear. Trimming took 1 base from V and 4 from J, leaving 8 bases between them. The length of the CDR3 is 14 residues. Germline CDR1 SGHTA, CDR2 FQGTGA. This CDR3 reads CASSLNADYNEQFF. CDR3 nucleotide sequence: TGTGCCAGCAGCTTAAACGCGGATTACAATGAGCAGTTCTTC.

V usage is TRBV5-1 and J usage is TRBJ2-6; D unresolved. The CDR3 has 15 amino acids. The V gene's germline CDR1 is SGHRS and CDR2 YFSETQ. Between the trimmed V and J ends, which lost 1 base and 0 bases, there was a span of 5 bases. Here the CDR3 reads CASSLISSGANVLTF. CDR3 sequence (DNA): TGCGCCAGCAGCTTGATCTCCTCTGGGGCCAACGTCCTGACTTTC.

The chain has TRBV10-1 and TRBJ2-7; TRBD2 might be the D (5 bases). This CDR3 spans 15 amino acids. Germline CDR1 is WNHNN and CDR2 is SYGVQD (reference sequence). V lost 5 bases to trimming and J lost 0 bases, with 14 bases between them. The CDR3 DNA reads TGCGCCAGCAGTCCCCGACGGGAAGGCTCCTACGAGCAGTACTTC. This gives the protein CASSPRREGSYEQYF.

The chain uses TRBV4-1 and TRBJ1-1; no clear D gene. Germline V gene data show CDR1 as MGHRA and CDR2 as YSYEKL. This CDR3 spans 14 amino acids. V was clipped by 7 bases and J by 5 bases, with 17 bases between them. CDR3: CASTGPLRGTEAFF. As DNA, the CDR3 is TGCGCCAGCACCGGACCCTTGCGTGGGACTGAAGCTTTCTTT.

The rearrangement uses TRBV11-1 and TRBJ2-7, with 11 bases aligning to TRBD1. CDR1 is SGHAT and CDR2 is FQDESV in the germline V gene (reference sequence). This CDR3 spans 15 amino acids. With V trimmed by 5 bases and J by 2 bases, 5 bases remained unmatched. The DNA of the CDR3 is TGTGCCAGCAGCCGGGACAGGGGGAGCCCCTACGAGCAGTACTTC. It translates to CASSRDRGSPYEQYF.

This rearrangement joins TRBV11-1 to TRBJ2-7, with 9 bases aligning to TRBD1. V gave up 1 base and J gave up 1 base; unmatched junction bases: 8. CDR1 is SGHAT and CDR2 is FQDESV in the germline V gene (reference sequence). There are 17 residues in the CDR3. The CDR3 sequence: CASSLEQGTGRSYEQYF. DNA for the CDR3: TGTGCCAGCAGCTTAGAGCAAGGGACAGGGAGATCCTACGAGCAGTACTTC. Using reference TRBV11-1 and TRBJ2-7 for the parts outside the CDR3, the full variable domain is EAEVAQSPRYKITEKSQAVAFWCDPISGHATLYWYRQILGQGPELLVQFQDESVVDDSQLPKDRFSAERLKGVDSTLKIQPAELGDSAMYLCASSLEQGTGRSYEQYFGPGTRLTVT.

CDR3 residues: CASSSGSTDTQYF. Written as DNA, the CDR3 is TGTGCCAGCAGTAGCGGGAGCACAGATACGCAGTATTTT. This chain connects TRBV6-4 to TRBJ2-3, with D possibly TRBD2 on 6 matching bases. V was trimmed by 5 bases and J by 0 bases, leaving 6 bases between them. This CDR3 contains 13 residues. Germline CDR1 and CDR2: MRHNA and SNTAGT.